This TCR beta chain was documented in a study of cytomegalovirus exposure and HLA in healthy donors (dated by TCRdb to 2016 to 2017). The study in broad terms: According to an earlier analysis of around 600 of the donors, some 180 million T cells yielded over 90 million unique TCR beta sequences and about 280 Gb of sequence data. Donor age, sex, ethnicity and CMV serostatus were compiled together with the repertoire data. In an earlier analysis of several hundred of the donors, high-throughput TCR beta sequencing was used to judge whether each TCR beta V gene segment behaved as functional or pseudogenic. Because of strong linkage in the cohort, a few DR-DQ haplotypes were treated as single units for association and clustering. The study aimed to test whether signatures of past pathogen exposure could be identified by cataloging public T cell receptors. To study patterns of TCR occurrence, a later analysis re-analyzed previously published TCR beta repertoires from 500 to 850 donors and added high-resolution HLA genotyping. HLA typing included class I and class II loci at four-digit resolution. All discovery cohort repertoires had been generated using a single sequencing platform. A separate validation cohort of more than 100 different subjects was used in addition to the roughly 620-subject first cohort. Of the approximately 400 genotyped donors, 65% to 90% fell in the genetic ancestry cluster associated with self-reported Caucasian donors. Approximately 300 gigabases of sequencing data and approximately 85 million unique TCR sequences were included in an early release covering around 600 HLA-typed donors. The number of donors typed differed by locus, with roughly 620-630 for A, B, C, DRB1 and DQB1, more than 500 for DQA1, some 570 for DPA1, and around 450 for DPB1. High-throughput TCR immunosequencing, statistical association of individual TCRs with disease status, and machine learning were combined to predict cytomegalovirus infection status. On average, 235,054 unique TCR beta nucleotide sequences were sequenced per donor among fewer than 500 genotyped donors of the cohort, with roughly 18% of those sequences being non-productive. Rather than using new phenotypic data, the later analysis identified candidate immune exposures from TCR beta sequences and from how often those sequences occurred across donors. In a later genetic analysis, genome-wide SNP genotypes for about three fifths of the roughly 670 donors were used, and that subset was treated as a discovery cohort. Using immunosequencing, the study profiled T cell repertoires from 640 or so subjects and related those repertoires to cytomegalovirus serostatus.

The method behind the library was the immunoSEQ multiplex PCR assay. For the multiplex PCR, a mixture combining 60 forward primers for TCR Vbeta segments and 13 reverse primers for TCR Jbeta segments was used. A multiplex PCR assay on genomic DNA amplified the CDR3 region of rearranged TCR beta genes. The amplified TCR beta libraries were sequenced on the Illumina HiSeq System as 87-base-pair reads. In the original analysis: A later analysis tallied around 80 million unique TCR beta chains across the 666 repertoires, and around 9.9 million of those chains were shared by two or more donors. Raw reads were error-corrected and collapsed into unique sequences by a nearest-neighbor algorithm in which closely related sequences were merged to remove PCR and sequencing errors. CDR3 sequences were aligned to IMGT reference sequences to assign V, D and J gene segments. Each retained sequence needed at least a six-nucleotide match to both a V gene segment and a J gene segment. A rearrangement counted as productive if the CDR3 had no stop codons and remained in frame with V and J, and every other rearrangement counted as non-productive. CDR3 was defined by IMGT convention, running from the second conserved V-encoded cysteine to the conserved J-encoded phenylalanine. The earlier analysis of some 600 of the donors excluded sequences that lacked an unambiguous match to a single V gene segment. An earlier analysis of fewer than 650 of the donors classified V segments as functional when productive rearrangements were above 56.7% and as segregating when the standard deviation between donors was above 5%. A statistical classification framework was built to diagnose cytomegalovirus status from the catalog of TCR beta chain sequences. A later analysis assigned V and J genes by comparing TCR nucleotide sequences with IMGT/GENE-DB human TR gene sequences. A later analysis assigned CDR3 sequences and most-parsimonious VDJ recombination scenarios with the TCRdist pipeline. In a later analysis, each TCR beta chain was defined by its CDR3 amino acid sequence together with its V-gene family, and reads without a unique V-gene family were excluded. A later analysis removed 500 to 650 highly shared, low-generation-probability nucleotide sequences to deal with suspected cross-contamination and a sequencing artifact. A later analysis calculated a clonal expansion index for each public chain from normalized within-repertoire ranks of inferred template counts. Generation probabilities in a later analysis came from a VDJ recombination model fitted to out-of-frame rearrangements, and those results were checked against IGoR. A later analysis scored TCR-TCR, TCR-HLA and TCR-CMV co-occurrence with hypergeometric tests, applying a repertoire-size bias correction to TCR pairs. A later analysis estimated false discovery rates by permuting HLA or CMV assignments 20 times. In a later analysis, co-occurring TCRs were grouped using DBSCAN, with TCRdist sequence similarity added in when clustering inside HLA-allele-positive subsets. Repertoires with fewer than 30,000 or more than 120,000 public chains were left out of co-occurrence clustering, as were about 5 repertoires with anomalous nucleotide sharing. TCRdb provides this immuneACCESS table in a form limited to in-frame rearrangements. Some clones are lacking; in checked studies, under half of them reflect an unresolved V gene, and why the rest are absent is not known. V and J calls and clone size are copied from that table; D and trimming were computed from the DNA. The sample data list some 130,000 clones, and around 77% of these were observed just once. More than 4.5% of the sample rests with the top ten.

The CDR3 covers 13 residues, taking in both the cysteine and the phenylalanine. Left in the record is the CDR3 DNA by itself, 39 bases read in frame from the first base. As encoded in the germline V gene (reference sequence), CDR1 is SEHNR while CDR2 is FQNEAQ. Trimming takes 0 bases from V and 7 bases from J, and the germline ends sit 9 bases apart. The cohort was made up of 500 to 800 healthy bone marrow donors. Cohort members were all nominally healthy when sampled, although unrecorded immune exposures were likely present. Of the 670 or so cohort members, about 270 had a positive CMV serostatus and 350 to 450 had a negative one, while no CMV serostatus was recorded for the donor. Every donor gave a peripheral blood sample, and the peripheral blood mononuclear cells from that sample were used for TCR beta sequencing. The Qiagen DNeasy Blood Extraction Kit was used to extract genomic DNA from the blood cell samples.

What the research found in general, with its limitations: In both the original and validation cohorts, the classifier was reported to diagnose cytomegalovirus status with high specificity and sensitivity. The earlier analysis of approximately 590 of the donors excluded roughly 17 rarely observed V segments, including chromosome 9 orphons, because counts were too low. In the study, around 160 TCR beta chains were listed as associated with cytomegalovirus. A later genetic analysis reported fewer N-insertions in productive TCRs among donors in an Asian-associated ancestry cluster than the 666-donor mean. V-gene and J-gene trimming of TCR beta chains was associated with a missense DCLRE1C variant in a later genetic analysis, and the association was replicated in an independent cohort. The 87-base-pair reads could not distinguish some IMGT-functional V segments, including TRBV6-2 and TRBV6-3, so those segments were excluded. A later analysis found that most CMV-associated TCR beta chains appeared HLA-restricted, with HLA associations seemingly driven largely by CMV exposure. In a later analysis, the rate of TCR association differed among HLA loci, with DRB1 alleles having the most associated TCRs and HLA-C alleles having the fewest. Most TCR sequences were seen in very few donors, while some public TCRs were found in many individuals. HLA typing was unavailable for some donors at each locus, so association tests used only the typed subset. Only TCR beta chains were sequenced in this cohort, and the absence of alpha or paired-chain data limited detectable features. A cluster of highly shared sequence variants was judged likely to be a technical artifact of the sequencing pipeline. Presence/absence analyses assumed roughly uniform sequencing depth across donors, an assumption that may not hold. The authors suggested that the approach could potentially be generalized to other disease states and immunological phenotypes. In a later analysis, 16,951 TCR beta sequences were associated with specific HLA alleles at a false discovery rate of 0.05. The only immune exposure information available for the cohort was CMV serostatus. Linkage disequilibrium might explain the correlated functional status among segregating V segments, but an unknown experimental factor could not be excluded. A later analysis found that HLA-associated TCR beta chains were more clonally expanded and had lower generation probabilities than equally common non-associated chains. In an earlier analysis of a few hundred of the donors, most TCR beta V segments were observed in productive rearrangements about 90% or about 30% of the time, broadly matching IMGT annotations. Several of the top co-occurrence clusters appeared to be linked to parvovirus B19, influenza, CMV and Epstein-Barr virus, according to a later analysis. Assigning TCR associations to individual alleles was difficult when HLA alleles, especially DR and DQ, strongly co-occurred. A further reported finding was that TCR beta sequences accurately predicted the HLA-A and HLA-B alleles for most subjects in the first cohort. A few of the identified cytomegalovirus-associated TCR beta chains were confirmed in vitro to be specific for cytomegalovirus antigens.

With regard to this clone: Its antigen has not been determined. The record has no base qualities; no much larger clone is one base away.

Sequencing was performed on PBMCs. This receptor chain uses TRBV7-9 and TRBJ1-1; no D segment can be confidently identified. The clonotype originates from a young man in good health. The CDR3: CASSLARVSEAFF. The DNA sequence follows: TGTGCCAGCAGCTTAGCGAGGGTCAGTGAAGCTTTCTTT.